These 5 T cell receptor beta chains came from one sample sequenced in a study of technical replicates of blood from a handful of donors. Some clones are missing from TCRdb's copy, which holds only in-frame ones; the method was immunoSEQ multiplex PCR. The table shows more than 60,000 clones, with just under 90% occurring only once. The specimen sequenced was PBMCs. The receptors originated from a human donor in good health. Some clones in this sample may be carry-over from other donors' samples.

The chain employs TRBV5-4 and TRBJ1-2; no firm D call. V was pared by 2 bases and J by 4 bases, with 12 bases between. This CDR3 is built from 14 residues. From germline, CDR1 is SGHNT and CDR2 YYREEE (reference sequence). CDR3 in DNA: TGTGCCAGCAGCTTACGGGGTTTGAGCTATGGCTACACCTTC. Its translation: CASSLRGLSYGYTF.

This clone was picked up a small number of times. This chain joins TRBV7-6 and TRBJ2-3; D remains ambiguous. There are 13 residues in the CDR3. Germline CDR1 reads SGHVS; CDR2 reads FNYEAQ. V was shortened by 5 bases and J by 4 bases, with 10 bases between the two germline ends. Here the CDR3 DNA reads TGTGCCAGCAGCACTACATCCCCAGATACGCAGTATTTT. This encodes CASSTTSPDTQYF.

The J gene is TRBJ1-2, the V gene TRBV6-6; TRBD1 is a possible D gene (6 bases). Germline CDR1 reads MNHNY; CDR2 reads SVGAGI (reference sequence). The CDR3 totals 13 residues. The V and J ends lost 6 bases and 8 bases respectively, with 16 bases between them. The CDR3 loop is CASRETQGQGYTF. In DNA, the CDR3 is TGTGCCAGCAGGGAGACACAGGGTCAGGGCTACACCTTC.

This clone occurred a few times. At one end the junction does not follow the germline gene, possibly because of a read error. CDR3 sequence: CASSQSRNVGLRF. CDR3 DNA sequence: TGTGCCAGCAGCCAAAGTCGGAACGTAGGACTTCGTTTC. This sequence joins TRBV4-2 and TRBJ1-2; no clear D gene. The CDR3 runs to 13 residues. Looked up from germline, CDR1 is LGHNA and CDR2 is YNFKEQ.

The chain combines TRBV14 with TRBJ1-3, with D hard to call. Trimming took off 4 bases at V and 8 bases at J, with 18 bases between the two ends. The CDR3 spans 15 residues. CDR1 and CDR2 (germline): SGHDN, FVKESK. CDR3 DNA sequence: TGTGCCAGCAGCCGCGCCGGGGTGAAGGGAGACACCATATATTTT. This encodes CASSRAGVKGDTIYF.